Following are 15 T cell receptor beta chains from one sample sequenced in a study of T cells in Graves' hyperthyroidism and ophthalmopathy. Template material for amplifying TCR beta CDR3 regions consisted of RNA transcripts. The HTBI primer set drove a first-round RT-PCR of the TCR CDR3. TCRdb fed the multiplex PCR reads into MiXCR, producing one record per CDR3 protein. The table lists about 400,000 distinct CDR3 sequences, roughly 13% of them singletons. The sequencing input was blood. Receptors originate from a young woman with Graves' hyperthyroidism.

This clonotype was recorded at least ten times. The J gene is TRBJ2-7, the V gene TRBV20-1; the D gene is possibly TRBD1 (6 bases). Germline V gene sequence: CDR1 DFQATT, CDR2 SNEGSKA (reference sequence). This CDR3 has 12 residues. V dropped 4 bases and J dropped 6 bases, with 13 bases sitting between them. DNA for the CDR3: TGCAGTGCTAAGGGGGAACGACCCGAGCAGTACTTC. Translation: CSAKGERPEQYF.

V is TRBV27 and J is TRBJ2-1, with D hard to call. This CDR3 region has 16 residues. Trimming cost V 3 bases and J 2 bases, with 14 bases left between them. Germline values: CDR1 MNHEY, CDR2 SMNVEV (reference sequence). CDR3 in DNA: TGTGCCAGCAGTTTTGCCCAAAGTAGTCCCTACAATGAGCAGTTCTTC. Amino acid sequence: CASSFAQSSPYNEQFF.

This clonotype was counted ten times or more. At one of its ends the junction is not consistent with the germline gene, which may arise from a read error. The rearrangement uses TRBV7-7 and TRBJ2-1, with D unclear. The germline V gene has CDR1 SSHAT and CDR2 FNYEAQ (reference sequence). This CDR3 has 13 amino acids. The CDR3 region has the DNA TGTGCTAGCAGCTTAGCCCCGACGGTTGAGCAGTTCTTC. It translates to CASSLAPTVEQFF.

This clonotype was counted ten times or more. The J gene is TRBJ1-2, the V gene TRBV12-3 or TRBV12-4; unclear D gene. Trimming took off 6 bases at V and 1 base at J, with 9 bases between the two ends. The CDR3 has 13 amino acids. CDR3 DNA sequence: TGTGCCAGCAGCAAAGACATTAACTATGGCTACACCTTC. This gives the protein CASSKDINYGYTF.

This clonotype was found many times. The V gene is TRBV18, the J gene TRBJ2-7; D possibly corresponds to TRBD2 (6 bases). Looked up from germline, CDR1 is KGHSH and CDR2 is LQKENI. V was cut by 5 bases and J by 7 bases, with 21 bases left in between. The CDR3 runs 15 residues. The CDR3 nucleotides read TGTGCCAGCTCAGCGGACACGGACTATGGTAGAGAGCAGTACTTC. Residues: CASSADTDYGREQYF.

This clonotype was observed many times. The chain carries TRBV25-1 and TRBJ2-5; 8 nucleotides line up with TRBD1. The CDR3 loop spans 15 amino acids. Looked up from germline, CDR1 is MGHDK and CDR2 is SYGVNS. V dropped 4 bases and J dropped 2; count of bases not matched to a gene: 6. CDR3 sequence (DNA): TGTGCCAGCAGTGCACCCGGACAGGGACAAGAGACCCAGTACTTC. The encoded protein is CASSAPGQGQETQYF.

This clonotype was observed at least ten times. V and J are TRBV5-8 and TRBJ2-3; 13 nucleotides match TRBD2. Germline loops: CDR1 SGHTS, CDR2 YDEGEE. J gave up 1 base and V 4 bases, and 12 bases lay outside the gene matches. CDR3 length: 19 amino acids. This CDR3 reads CASSPTGLAGLAGTDTQYF. CDR3 DNA sequence: TGTGCCAGCAGCCCAACGGGACTAGCGGGACTTGCCGGCACAGATACGCAGTATTTT.

The sample holds many counts of this clonotype. The chain couples TRBV28 to TRBJ1-1; tentative D call: TRBD1 (6 bases). Germline V gene sequence: CDR1 MDHEN, CDR2 SYDVKM. The CDR3 is 16 residues long. V was clipped by 1 base and J by 3 bases, with 15 bases between them. CDR3 bases: TGTGCCAGCAGTTTATCGGGGGCAGGAGGCTACACTGAAGCTTTCTTT. Amino acids: CASSLSGAGGYTEAFF.

There are a few counts of this clonotype. CDR3 nucleotide sequence: TGTGCCAGCAGCGTAGCTGTAGACCCTAACACTGAAGCTTTCTTT. It codes for CASSVAVDPNTEAFF. The rearrangement joins TRBV9 to TRBJ1-1; D gene unclear. The CDR3 has 15 residues. Between the trimmed V and J ends, which lost 0 bases and 2 bases, there was a span of 11 bases. Germline CDR1 and CDR2: SGDLS and YYNGEE.

At least ten counts were recorded for this clonotype. V gene TRBV28 combines with J gene TRBJ2-7; D not certain. Trimming pared 4 bases from V and 3 bases from J, leaving 7 bases between. This CDR3 region has 12 residues. Germline lookup yields CDR1 MDHEN and CDR2 SYDVKM. The CDR3 DNA sequence: TGTGCCAGCAGTTATCTACTCTACGAGCAGTACTTC. This encodes CASSYLLYEQYF.

This clonotype was counted ten times or more. The rearrangement joins TRBV27 to TRBJ2-7; TRBD1 agrees at 7 bases. CDR3 size: 15 residues. The junction had 7 bases not matched to a gene; V was cut back by 5 bases and J by 0 bases. Germline CDR1 is MNHEY and CDR2 is SMNVEV (reference sequence). CDR3 region: CASSQTRTGSYEQYF. CDR3 bases: TGTGCCAGCAGTCAGACACGGACAGGCTCCTACGAGCAGTACTTC.

This clonotype was observed at least ten times. The chain carries TRBV30 and TRBJ1-1, with D maybe TRBD1 (6 bases). Per germline, CDR1 GTSNPN and CDR2 SVGIG (reference sequence). This CDR3 comprises 13 residues. The ends were cut back, 2 bases at V and 1 base at J, with 8 bases in the middle. CDR3 bases: TGTGCCTGGAGTATACAGGGGAACACTGAAGCTTTCTTT. Amino acids: CAWSIQGNTEAFF.

Many counts were recorded for this clonotype. CDR3 in DNA: TGTGCCAGCAGCCCCGACGGGGGGCGAACCTACGAGCAGTACTTC. This sequence encodes CASSPDGGRTYEQYF. The V gene is TRBV7-2, the J gene TRBJ2-7, with a possible D match to TRBD2 (7 bases). The CDR3 has 15 amino acids. Trimming removed 5 bases from V and 2 bases from J, with 16 bases in between. The V gene's germline CDR1 is SGHTA and CDR2 FQGNSA.

This clonotype was seen at least ten times. CDR3 protein: CASCRGVSAVYEQYF. The CDR3 nucleotides read TGTGCCAGCTGTAGAGGAGTTTCCGCTGTATACGAGCAGTACTTC. The chain combines TRBV6-2 or TRBV6-3 with TRBJ2-7; D gene uncertain. In germline, CDR1 is MNHEY, CDR2 SVGEGT. CDR3 length: 15 residues. V lost 8 bases, J lost 4 bases, and 21 bases lay in between.

This clonotype was recorded at least ten times. The chain uses TRBV20-1 and TRBJ1-4; a weak D match, TRBD1 (5 bases). The CDR3 is 14 residues long. In germline, CDR1 is DFQATT, CDR2 SNEGSKA (reference sequence). V shed 5 bases and J shed 7 bases, with 17 bases lying between them. CDR3 sequence reads: CSAYFPGGSEKLFF. CDR3 sequence (DNA): TGCAGTGCTTACTTTCCGGGGGGTAGTGAAAAACTGTTTTTT.